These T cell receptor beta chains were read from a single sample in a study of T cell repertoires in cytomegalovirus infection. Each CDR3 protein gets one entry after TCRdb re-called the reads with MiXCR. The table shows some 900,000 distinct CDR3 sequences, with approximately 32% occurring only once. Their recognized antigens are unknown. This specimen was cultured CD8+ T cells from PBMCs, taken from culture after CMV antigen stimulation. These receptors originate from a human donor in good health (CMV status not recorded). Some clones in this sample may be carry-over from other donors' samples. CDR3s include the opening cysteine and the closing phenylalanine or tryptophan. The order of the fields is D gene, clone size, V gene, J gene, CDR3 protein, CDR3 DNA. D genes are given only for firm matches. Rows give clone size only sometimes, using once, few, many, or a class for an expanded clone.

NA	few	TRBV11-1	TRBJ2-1	CASMGGDSYNEQFF	TGTGCCAGCATGGGGGGCGACTCCTACAATGAGCAGTTCTTC
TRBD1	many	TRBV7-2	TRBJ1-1	CASSSQGADTEAFF	TGTGCCAGCAGCTCACAGGGGGCGGACACTGAAGCTTTCTTT
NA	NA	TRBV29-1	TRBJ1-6	CSVRGIGGSPLHF	TGCAGCGTCCGCGGGATCGGAGGGTCACCCCTCCACTTT
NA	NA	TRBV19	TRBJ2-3	CASSPRESLTDTQYF	TGTGCCAGTAGTCCCCGGGAATCCCTCACAGATACGCAGTATTTT
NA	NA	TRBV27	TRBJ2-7	CASSLGEDAYEQYF	TGTGCCAGCAGTTTGGGGGAAGACGCGTACGAGCAGTACTTC
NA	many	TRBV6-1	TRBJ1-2	CASSEASQHHSYGYTF	TGTGCCAGCAGTGAAGCCAGCCAGCACCACTCCTATGGCTACACCTTC
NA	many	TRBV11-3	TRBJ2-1	CASSLDGTYNEQFF	TGTGCCAGCAGCTTAGATGGGACTTACAATGAGCAGTTCTTC
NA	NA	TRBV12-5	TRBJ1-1	CASGFRGPNTEAFF	TGTGCTAGTGGTTTTAGGGGTCCGAACACTGAAGCTTTCTTT
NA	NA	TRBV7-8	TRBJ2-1	CASSPTGDFNNEQFF	TGTGCCAGCAGCCCTACAGGGGACTTTAACAATGAGCAGTTCTTC
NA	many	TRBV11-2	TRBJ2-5	CASSLASRPQETQYF	TGTGCCAGCAGCTTAGCAAGCAGGCCCCAAGAGACCCAGTACTTC
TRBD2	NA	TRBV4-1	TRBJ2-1	CASSQDPSGGSYNEQFF	TGCGCCAGCAGCCAAGATCCCAGCGGGGGGTCTTACAATGAGCAGTTCTTC
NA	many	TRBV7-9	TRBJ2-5	CASTSKGGDQETQYF	TGTGCCAGCACCTCCAAAGGAGGGGACCAAGAGACCCAGTACTTC
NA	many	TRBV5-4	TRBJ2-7	CASSAGLAGSYEQYF	TGTGCCAGCAGCGCCGGGCTAGCCGGCTCCTACGAGCAGTACTTC
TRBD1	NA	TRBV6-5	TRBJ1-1	CASTPDRGPGGTEAFF	TGTGCCAGCACTCCTGACAGGGGGCCTGGGGGCACTGAAGCTTTCTTT
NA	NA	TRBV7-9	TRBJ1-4	CASRTTGLGEKLFF	TGTGCCAGCAGGACTACAGGGTTGGGTGAAAAACTGTTTTTT
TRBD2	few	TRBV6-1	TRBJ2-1	CASRLTPSGGAGEQFF	TGTGCCAGCAGATTAACCCCGAGCGGGGGGGCGGGGGAGCAGTTCTTC
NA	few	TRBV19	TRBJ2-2	CASSISTGNTGELFF	TGTGCCAGTAGTATAAGTACCGGAAACACCGGGGAGCTGTTTTTT
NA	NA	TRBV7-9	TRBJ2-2	CASSQQTNTGELFF	TGTGCCAGCAGCCAGCAGACGAACACCGGGGAGCTGTTTTTT
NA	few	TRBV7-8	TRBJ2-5	CASSRVWQETQYF	TGTGCCAGCAGCCGGGTCTGGCAAGAGACCCAGTACTTC
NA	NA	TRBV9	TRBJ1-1	CASSPYNPNTEAFF	TGTGCCAGCAGCCCCTACAACCCGAACACTGAAGCTTTCTTT
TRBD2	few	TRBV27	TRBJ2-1	CASSLLLAGGLRSSYNEQFF	TGTGCCAGCAGTTTACTTCTAGCGGGGGGCCTACGCAGCTCCTACAATGAGCAGTTCTTC
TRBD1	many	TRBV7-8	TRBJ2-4	CASSRPFKDRGNKNIQYF	TGTGCCAGCAGCCGCCCATTTAAAGACAGGGGGAATAAAAACATTCAGTACTTC